The 27 T cell receptor beta chains presented below share a single source sample, sequenced in a study of T cells in narcolepsy. Only in-frame clones appear in the TCRdb table, and some are missing; sequencing was by immunoSEQ multiplex PCR. The sample has 28,000 or so clones, approximately 89% seen once; the top ten hold 1.1%. Sequenced material: CD45RA- memory CD4+ T cells from PBMCs. The origin of the receptors is a human donor with narcolepsy.

This rearrangement joins TRBV5-6 to TRBJ1-2; D is ambiguous. This CDR3 is built from 14 residues. Deletions cut 6 bases from V and 3 bases from J, with 15 bases between. Germline V gene sequence: CDR1 SGHDT, CDR2 YYEEEE. CDR3 in amino acids: CASTTHGNDYGYTF. The CDR3 DNA sequence: TGTGCCAGCACTACGCACGGGAACGACTATGGCTACACCTTC.

This sequence joins TRBV19 and TRBJ1-1; 9 positions match TRBD1. The trim removed 5 bases at V and 3 bases at J, leaving 4 bases unmatched. The germline V gene encodes CDR1 LNHDA and CDR2 SQIVND (reference sequence). The CDR3 is 14 amino acids. DNA for the CDR3: TGTGCCAGTAGTGGGACAGGGTGGGACACTGAAGCTTTCTTT. Translated, it gives CASSGTGWDTEAFF.

This clone has only a few counts. The chain employs TRBV6-6 and TRBJ2-7, with a weak D call TRBD1 (5 bases). CDR1 is MNHNY and CDR2 is SVGAGI in the germline V gene (reference sequence). The CDR3 sequence is 13 residues long. Trimming removed 6 bases at V and 6 bases at J, with 15 bases between. CDR3 DNA sequence: TGTGCCAGCAGCAACGCCCCAGGGTTCGAGCAGTACGTC. Translated, it gives CASSNAPGFEQYV.

V and J are TRBV18 and TRBJ1-1; 9 nucleotides agree with TRBD1. The ends lost 2 bases at V and 5 bases at J; junction bases unmatched: 6. The CDR3 covers 15 residues. CDR1 and CDR2 from the germline V gene are KGHSH and LQKENI. CDR3 residues: CASSPGQGMATEAFF. The CDR3 nucleotides read TGTGCCAGCTCACCAGGACAGGGGATGGCGACTGAAGCTTTCTTT.

The chain is built from TRBV10-1 and TRBJ2-7; D is unclear. This CDR3 is 13 amino acids long. Germline CDR1 reads WNHNN; CDR2 reads SYGVQD (reference sequence). V was cut by 0 bases and J by 9 bases, with 12 bases left in between. CDR3 nucleotide sequence: TGCGCCAGCAGTGAGTCGACTCCGGCAGGGCAGTACTTC. Its translation: CASSESTPAGQYF.

This sequence joins TRBV5-1 and TRBJ1-6; D might be TRBD1 (5 bases). Trimming left V 3 bases short and J 13 bases short, with 20 bases between. Per the germline V gene, CDR1 is SGHRS and CDR2 is YFSETQ. The CDR3 loop spans 15 amino acids. As DNA, the CDR3 is TGCGCCAGCAGCTCGGCGAGTGGGGCGCATGTCCCCCTCCACTTT. Amino acid sequence: CASSSASGAHVPLHF.

The chain couples TRBV19 to TRBJ2-5; D unresolved. CDR1 is LNHDA and CDR2 is SQIVND in the germline V gene (reference sequence). V was trimmed by 3 bases and J by 5 bases, leaving 4 bases between them. The CDR3 is 11 residues long. CDR3 sequence: CASSIMETQYF. CDR3 bases: TGTGCCAGTAGTATTATGGAGACCCAGTACTTC.

The chain couples TRBV9 to TRBJ1-2; D may be TRBD1 (5 bases). The ends were cut back, 3 bases at V and 8 bases at J, with 20 bases in the middle. Germline V gene sequence: CDR1 SGDLS, CDR2 YYNGEE. The CDR3 spans 15 residues. CDR3 in DNA: TGTGCCAGCAGCGCGGAGGGCCAGGGATCTGGCGGCTACACCTTC. Amino acids: CASSAEGQGSGGYTF. Complete variable domain (other parts from reference TRBV9 and TRBJ1-2): DSGVTQTPKHLITATGQRVTLRCSPRSGDLSVYWYQQSLDQGLQFLIQYYNGEERAKGNILERFSAQQFPDLHSELNLSSLELGDSALYFCASSAEGQGSGGYTFGSGTRLTVV.

The chain carries TRBV6-5 and TRBJ1-1; weak D call: TRBD1 (5 bases). V was cut by 7 bases and J by 1 base, with 10 bases left in between. The germline V gene has CDR1 MNHEY and CDR2 SVGAGI. The CDR3 totals 13 residues. CDR3 protein: CASNSGGNTEAFF. CDR3 bases: TGTGCCAGCAACTCCGGGGGGAACACTGAAGCTTTCTTT.

The chain has TRBV5-4 and TRBJ2-1; 8 nucleotides match TRBD1. Germline assignment: CDR1 SGHNT and CDR2 YYREEE (reference sequence). The CDR3 is 15 amino acids. The junction had 5 bases not matched to a gene; V was cut back by 4 bases and J by 2 bases. DNA for the CDR3: TGTGCCAGCAGCACTCGGGACAGGCCCTACAATGAGCAGTTCTTC. Amino acid sequence: CASSTRDRPYNEQFF.

The rearrangement links TRBV12-5 to TRBJ1-1; 8 bases fit TRBD1. The CDR3 contains 18 residues. J gave up 0 bases and V 1 base, and 10 bases lay outside the gene matches. CDR1 and CDR2 from the germline V gene are LGHNT and FRNRAP. In DNA, the CDR3 is TGTGCTAGTGGTTTGGGGGGACAGGCCCGAGGGATGAACACTGAAGCTTTCTTT. This translates into CASGLGGQARGMNTEAFF.

This rearrangement joins TRBV2 to TRBJ1-5; perhaps TRBD1 as D (5 bases). Germline assignment: CDR1 SNHLY and CDR2 FYNNEI. The V end was cut by 7 bases, the J end by 7 bases, with 14 bases between. CDR3 length equals 13 residues. The CDR3 DNA reads TGTGCCAGCACTGGGACCCCCCAACAGCCCCAGCATTTT. Translation gives CASTGTPQQPQHF.

Concerning this clone itself: This sample also contains other DNA sequences that code for the same CDR3. This chain links TRBV5-1 with TRBJ2-6; D uncertain. CDR3 length: 16 residues. CDR1 is SGHRS and CDR2 is YFSETQ in the germline V gene. Between the trimmed V and J ends, which lost 0 bases and 1 base, there was a span of 8 bases. The CDR3 DNA reads TGCGCCAGCAGCTTGGCCGCGGATTCTGGGGCCAACGTCCTGACTTTC. This codes for CASSLAADSGANVLTF.

J is TRBJ1-2 and V is TRBV6-5; D remains unclear. In germline, CDR1 is MNHEY, CDR2 SVGAGI. Trimming took off 4 bases at V and 5 bases at J, with 17 bases between the two ends. This CDR3 region has 15 residues. The CDR3 protein is CASSSLTRLRYGYTF. DNA for the CDR3: TGTGCCAGCAGTTCCCTGACCCGGCTCCGATATGGCTACACCTTC.

This chain connects TRBV28 to TRBJ1-2; D is uncertain. Germline V lookup: CDR1 MDHEN, CDR2 SYDVKM. V lost 10 bases and J lost 4, with 16 bases in between. The CDR3 length is 13 residues. The CDR3 coding sequence is TGTGCCACCGCTCTTACCACCTCCTATGGCTACACCTTC. This codes for CATALTTSYGYTF.

V gene TRBV28 combines with J gene TRBJ1-2; D not resolved. The ends were cut back, 10 bases at V and 0 bases at J, with 15 bases in the middle. The CDR3 has 14 residues. Germline assignment: CDR1 MDHEN and CDR2 SYDVKM. CDR3 sequence: CATSPGWANYGYTF. The CDR3 DNA sequence: TGTGCCACCTCCCCGGGCTGGGCTAACTATGGCTACACCTTC.

This chain links TRBV11-2 with TRBJ2-3; no reliable D call. The CDR3 totals 17 residues. The germline V gene has CDR1 SGHAT and CDR2 FQNNGV. The V end was cut by 1 base, the J end by 3 bases, with 17 bases between. Written as DNA, the CDR3 is TGTGCCAGCAGCTTAGGCCGCTCCGGGTTCAAAACAGATACGCAGTATTTT. The encoded protein is CASSLGRSGFKTDTQYF.

This clone turned up a few times. The genes are TRBV7-2 and TRBJ2-7; perhaps TRBD1 as D (5 bases). CDR3 length equals 16 residues. Trimming left V 3 bases short and J 1 base short, with 16 bases between. Germline lookup yields CDR1 SGHTA and CDR2 FQGNSA. CDR3 in DNA: TGTGCCAGCAGCTTGGTCACAGGAGTTTCATCCTACGAGCAGTACTTC. Residues: CASSLVTGVSSYEQYF.

The chain links TRBV2 to TRBJ2-3; D gene uncertain. Germline V CDR1 and CDR2: SNHLY, FYNNEI. V was shortened by 2 bases and J by 0 bases, with 9 bases between the two germline ends. The CDR3 spans 15 residues. Written as DNA, the CDR3 is TGTGCCAGCAGTGAACCGGCAGCTAGCACAGATACGCAGTATTTT. It codes for CASSEPAASTDTQYF.

This clone showed up just a few times. This sequence joins TRBV10-3 and TRBJ2-6; possible D gene TRBD1, 5 bases. V gave up 3 bases and J gave up 2 bases, with 5 bases separating them. The CDR3 consists of 14 residues. CDR1 and CDR2 (germline): ENHRY, SYGVKD. CDR3 region: CAISDRAGANVLTF. In DNA, the CDR3 is TGTGCCATCAGTGACAGGGCTGGGGCCAACGTCCTGACTTTC.

The chain is built from TRBV7-2 and TRBJ1-6, with D possibly being TRBD1 (6 bases). CDR3 length: 15 residues. Germline assignment: CDR1 SGHTA and CDR2 FQGNSA. V gave up 5 bases and J gave up 7 bases, with 15 bases separating them. DNA of the CDR3: TGTGCCAGCAGCCCCCACAGGGTAAAGAATTCACCCCTCCACTTT. Encoded protein: CASSPHRVKNSPLHF. Full variable domain (rest looked up from reference TRBV7-2 and TRBJ1-6): GAGVSQSPSNKVTEKGKDVELRCDPISGHTALYWYRQSLGQGLEFLIYFQGNSAPDKSGLPSDRFSAERTGGSVSTLTIQRTQQEDSAVYLCASSPHRVKNSPLHFGNGTRLTVT.

This rearrangement joins TRBV18 to TRBJ2-1, with 8 bases aligning to TRBD1. V lost 5 bases to trimming and J lost 5 bases; unmatched junction nucleotides: 2. In germline, CDR1 is KGHSH, CDR2 LQKENI. This CDR3 has 13 amino acids. CDR3 DNA sequence: TGTGCCAGCTCATTGACAGGGGACAATGAGCAGTTCTTC. It encodes CASSLTGDNEQFF.

The chain is built from TRBV4-2 and TRBJ2-2, with D maybe TRBD1 (5 bases). Germline lookup yields CDR1 LGHNA and CDR2 YNFKEQ. V gave up 2 bases and J gave up 5 bases, with 6 bases separating them. This CDR3 has 13 amino acids. The CDR3 spells CASSQQGTGELFF. The CDR3 bases are TGTGCCAGCAGCCAACAGGGTACCGGGGAGCTGTTTTTT.

The CDR3 region is CASSINTGPRGGYTF. As DNA, the CDR3 is TGTGCCAGCAGTATAAATACAGGGCCTCGGGGTGGCTACACCTTC. The gene calls are TRBV28 and TRBJ1-2; possibly TRBD1 for D (6 bases). CDR1 and CDR2 (germline): MDHEN, SYDVKM. The CDR3 spans 15 residues. V was shortened by 5 bases and J by 7 bases, with 20 bases between the two germline ends.

The gene calls are TRBV9 and TRBJ2-5; TRBD2 aligns across 9 bases. V dropped 3 bases and J dropped 4; count of bases not matched to a gene: 13. The CDR3 length is 17 residues. Per germline, CDR1 SGDLS and CDR2 YYNGEE. CDR3 protein: CASSAASGRGGGETQYF. In nucleotides, the CDR3 is TGTGCCAGCAGCGCAGCCTCTGGGCGGGGGGGCGGAGAGACCCAGTACTTC.

The chain employs TRBV5-1 and TRBJ1-5, with D possibly TRBD1 on 5 matching bases. CDR1 is SGHRS, CDR2 YFSETQ, per germline. The V and J ends lost 0 bases and 7 bases respectively, with 8 bases between them. The CDR3 is 13 amino acids. Written as DNA, the CDR3 is TGCGCCAGCAGCTTGGCTCAGGGCCAGCCCCAGCATTTT. Translating gives CASSLAQGQPQHF.

J is TRBJ2-3 and V is TRBV27; possibly TRBD1 for D (5 bases). The CDR3 totals 15 residues. The ends were cut back, 0 bases at V and 6 bases at J, with 13 bases in the middle. The germline V gene encodes CDR1 MNHEY and CDR2 SMNVEV (reference sequence). In DNA, the CDR3 is TGTGCCAGCAGTTTATCATCAGGGCCCGGGGATACGCAGTATTTT. It is translated as CASSLSSGPGDTQYF.